This T cell receptor beta chain was captured by sequencing in a study of shared clonotypes between healthy human individuals. The repertoire was sequenced with immunoSEQ multiplex PCR; TCRdb's copy has only in-frame clones and lacks some. Here the sample spans under 850,000 clones, 72% being singletons. With regard to this clone: Its target is unknown. The sample holds other DNA sequences that translate to the same CDR3.

V dropped 1 base and J dropped 0 bases, with 5 bases sitting between them. This CDR3 region has 14 residues. Germline V CDR1 and CDR2: SGHRS, YFSETQ. Study-level findings and limits: Blood alone was sampled, and tissue repertoires likely differ.

Sequenced material: memory CD4+ T cells sorted from blood. Subset indicated: CD45RA-negative fraction. The TCR was taken from a woman in her twenties or thirties in good health. The V and J genes are TRBV5-1 and TRBJ2-1; unclear D gene. CDR3 protein: CASSLQSSYNEQFF. The CDR3 coding sequence is TGCGCCAGCAGCTTGCAGAGCTCCTACAATGAGCAGTTCTTC.